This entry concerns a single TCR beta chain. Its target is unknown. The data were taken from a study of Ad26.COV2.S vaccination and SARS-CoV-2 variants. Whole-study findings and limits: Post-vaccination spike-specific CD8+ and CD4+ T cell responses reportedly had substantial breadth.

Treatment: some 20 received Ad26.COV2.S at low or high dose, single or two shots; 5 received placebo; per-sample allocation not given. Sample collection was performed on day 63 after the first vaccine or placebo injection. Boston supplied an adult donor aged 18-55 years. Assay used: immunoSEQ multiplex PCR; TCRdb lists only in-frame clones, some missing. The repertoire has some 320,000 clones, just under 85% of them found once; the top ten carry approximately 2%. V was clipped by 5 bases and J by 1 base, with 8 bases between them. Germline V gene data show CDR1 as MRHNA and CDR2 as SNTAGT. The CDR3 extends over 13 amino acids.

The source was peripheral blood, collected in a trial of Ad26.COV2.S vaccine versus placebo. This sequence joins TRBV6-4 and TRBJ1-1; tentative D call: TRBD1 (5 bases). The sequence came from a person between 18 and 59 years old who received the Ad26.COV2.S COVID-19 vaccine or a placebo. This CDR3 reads CASSSQGNTEAFF. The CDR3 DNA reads TGTGCCAGCAGTAGCCAGGGGAACACTGAAGCTTTCTTT.